Below, 27 T cell receptor beta chains from the same sample are listed, as sequenced in a study of blood T cell repertoires in COVID-19. The protocol was immunoSEQ multiplex PCR, while the TCRdb copy is restricted to in-frame clones and leaves out a portion. This repertoire shows more than 55,000 clones, around 90% found once; its top ten account for approximately 8.3%. The sequenced material came from peripheral blood. These receptor sequences come from a human donor with active COVID-19. The donor label of this sample is uncertain.

This chain connects TRBV5-4 to TRBJ2-2, with D uncertain. Germline CDR1 reads SGHNT; CDR2 reads YYREEE (reference sequence). The CDR3 is 15 amino acids. With 0 bases removed from V and 0 bases from J, the gap between germline ends came to 6 bases. The CDR3 protein is CASSLDSANTGELFF. The CDR3 DNA follows: TGTGCCAGCAGCTTGGACAGTGCGAACACCGGGGAGCTGTTTTTT.

This sequence joins TRBV30 and TRBJ1-1; D is ambiguous. The V and J ends lost 1 base and 8 bases respectively, with 11 bases between them. Germline V lookup: CDR1 GTSNPN, CDR2 SVGIG (reference sequence). CDR3 length: 12 amino acids. The CDR3 spells CAWSEWAGEAFF. The CDR3 DNA follows: TGTGCCTGGAGTGAGTGGGCTGGGGAAGCTTTCTTT.

The gene calls are TRBV21-1 and TRBJ2-7; whether TRBD2, the table's D call, matches the DNA was not checked. TRBV21-1 is recorded as a pseudogene. This CDR3 contains 14 residues. CDR3 sequence: CASSKSGSAYEQYF. CDR3 bases: TGTGCCAGCAGCAAGAGCGGGAGCGCCTACGAGCAGTACTTC.

CDR3 residues: CASSEEGPTSGQLAKNIQYF. CDR3 nucleotide sequence: TGTGCCAGCAGTGAAGAGGGCCCGACTAGCGGGCAATTAGCCAAAAACATTCAGTACTTC. This chain joins TRBV9 and TRBJ2-4; TRBD2 agrees at 10 bases. The length of the CDR3 is 20 residues. Per the germline V gene, CDR1 is SGDLS and CDR2 is YYNGEE. Trimming took 5 bases from V and 0 from J; bases not matched to a gene: 17. The variable domain in full, with the rest retrieved from reference TRBV9 and TRBJ2-4, is DSGVTQTPKHLITATGQRVTLRCSPRSGDLSVYWYQQSLDQGLQFLIQYYNGEERAKGNILERFSAQQFPDLHSELNLSSLELGDSALYFCASSEEGPTSGQLAKNIQYFGAGTRLSVL.

The chain joins TRBV3-1 (or the pseudogene TRBV3-2) to TRBJ2-2, with a weak D call TRBD1 (5 bases). The V gene lost 2 bases and the J gene lost 6 bases, with 19 bases spanning the gap. This CDR3 comprises 17 residues. Germline V gives CDR1 LGHDT, CDR2 YNNKEL (reference sequence). CDR3: CASSQKTSRGKAGELFF. Written as DNA, the CDR3 is TGTGCCAGCAGCCAAAAAACTTCTAGGGGCAAAGCCGGGGAGCTGTTTTTT.

The sample holds one count of this clone. This chain links TRBV5-4 with TRBJ2-1; 8 nucleotides match TRBD2. Germline CDR1 and CDR2: SGHNT and YYREEE (reference sequence). V lost 5 bases, J lost 3 bases, and 7 bases stayed unmatched. The CDR3 extends over 15 amino acids. CDR3 amino acids: CASSPLADLYNEQFF. The CDR3 region has the DNA TGTGCCAGCAGTCCACTAGCGGATCTCTACAATGAGCAGTTCTTC. Using reference TRBV5-4 and TRBJ2-1 for the parts outside the CDR3, the full variable domain is ETGVTQSPTHLIKTRGQQVTLRCSSQSGHNTVSWYQQALGQGPQFIFQYYREEENGRGNFPPRFSGLQFPNYSSELNVNALELDDSALYLCASSPLADLYNEQFFGPGTRLTVL.

This rearrangement joins TRBV19 to TRBJ1-1, with 9 bases aligning to TRBD1. This CDR3 has 14 residues. Germline V lookup: CDR1 LNHDA, CDR2 SQIVND (reference sequence). With V trimmed by 5 bases and J by 5 bases, 6 bases remained unmatched. CDR3 amino acids: CASSLGQGGTEAFF. CDR3 in DNA: TGTGCCAGTAGTTTGGGACAGGGTGGAACTGAAGCTTTCTTT.

This chain joins TRBV11-2 and TRBJ2-3; 8 nucleotides agree with TRBD1. This CDR3 contains 17 residues. CDR1 is SGHAT and CDR2 is FQNNGV in the germline V gene. With 1 base clipped from V and 2 bases from J, the junction kept 8 bases outside the gene matches. For the CDR3, the DNA is TGTGCCAGCAGCTTAGGGGGACAGGTACTTCCCACAGATACGCAGTATTTT. It specifies CASSLGGQVLPTDTQYF.

The genes are TRBV4-1 and TRBJ1-5; 9 bases agree with TRBD1. V lost 1 base to trimming and J lost 4 bases; unmatched junction nucleotides: 5. CDR1 is MGHRA, CDR2 YSYEKL, per germline. This CDR3 is 16 amino acids long. Written as DNA, the CDR3 is TGCGCCAGCAGCCAAGTCACCGGGACAGGGAATCAGCCCCAGCATTTT. The encoded protein is CASSQVTGTGNQPQHF.

This chain uses TRBV5-1 with TRBJ1-2, with D perhaps TRBD1 (6 bases). With 4 bases removed from V and 2 bases from J, the gap between germline ends came to 15 bases. This CDR3 comprises 15 residues. From germline, CDR1 is SGHRS and CDR2 YFSETQ. In nucleotides, the CDR3 is TGCGCCAGCAGCACGACCCCAGACAGGAACTATGGCTACACCTTC. Translation gives CASSTTPDRNYGYTF. Using reference TRBV5-1 and TRBJ1-2 for the parts outside the CDR3, the full variable domain is KAGVTQTPRYLIKTRGQQVTLSCSPISGHRSVSWYQQTPGQGLQFLFEYFSETQRNKGNFPGRFSGRQFSNSRSEMNVSTLELGDSALYLCASSTTPDRNYGYTFGSGTRLTVV.

The chain recombines TRBV27 with TRBJ2-7, with D tentatively TRBD2 (6 bases). The V gene lost 2 bases and the J gene lost 4 bases, with 12 bases spanning the gap. The germline V gene encodes CDR1 MNHEY and CDR2 SMNVEV (reference sequence). The CDR3 loop spans 14 amino acids. In nucleotides, the CDR3 is TGTGCCAGCAGTTTAGCGGGGTTCGCGTACGAGCAGTACTTC. Protein sequence: CASSLAGFAYEQYF.

This sequence joins TRBV27 and TRBJ1-6; no firm D call. This CDR3 region has 12 residues. Germline-derived CDR1 and CDR2 are MNHEY and SMNVEV (reference sequence). The V end lost 6 bases, the J end lost 11 bases, and 11 bases lay between the germline ends. CDR3 residues: CASSPRLTPLHF. The DNA of the CDR3 is TGTGCCAGCAGCCCTAGGCTGACACCCCTCCACTTT.

The chain's CDR3 is CASSQERRDGPNQPQHF. The CDR3 DNA follows: TGCGCCAGCAGCCAAGAGAGGAGGGATGGGCCCAATCAGCCCCAGCATTTT. This chain uses TRBV4-3 with TRBJ1-5; D gene uncertain. The length of the CDR3 is 17 residues. Trimming took off 0 bases at V and 3 bases at J, with 15 bases between the two ends. The germline CDR1 and CDR2 sequences are LGHNA and YSLEER.

The sample holds one count of this clone. The chain is built from TRBV5-1 and TRBJ2-7, with 10 bases matching TRBD2. The CDR3 length is 14 residues. V was clipped by 3 bases and J by 12 bases; unmatched bases: 12. Germline CDR1 SGHRS, CDR2 YFSETQ. CDR3 residues: CASSSQTGSSGGYF. CDR3 bases: TGCGCCAGCAGCTCCCAAACTGGGTCTAGCGGGGGGTACTTC.

This sequence joins TRBV28 and TRBJ2-5, with TRBD2 as a possible D gene (6 bases). This CDR3 comprises 13 residues. The V and J ends lost 8 bases and 5 bases respectively, with 15 bases between them. The germline gives CDR1 MDHEN, CDR2 SYDVKM. The CDR3 is CASVGGSRETQYF. The CDR3 DNA reads TGTGCCAGCGTTGGGGGGAGTCGGGAGACCCAGTACTTC.

The DNA for the CDR3 is TGTGCCAGCAGCCACAGTGACTCTGGAAACACCATATATTTT. Translated: CASSHSDSGNTIYF. The V call is TRBV3-1 (or the pseudogene TRBV3-2), the J call TRBJ1-3; D is unresolved. Deletions cut 3 bases from V and 0 bases from J, with 6 bases between. The CDR3 has 14 residues. Germline CDR1 reads LGHDT; CDR2 reads YNNKEL (reference sequence).

The table lists this clone with a count of one. The chain carries TRBV2 and TRBJ2-3; 9 bases fit TRBD2. Trimming cost V 4 bases and J 7 bases; bases outside gene matches: 9. The CDR3 has 15 amino acids. The V gene's germline CDR1 is SNHLY and CDR2 FYNNEI. This chain's CDR3 is CASSGGPGTSNTQYF. The CDR3 nucleotides are TGTGCCAGCAGTGGGGGTCCCGGGACTAGCAATACGCAGTATTTT.

The chain links TRBV27 to TRBJ2-3; possible D gene TRBD2, 6 bases. The germline gives CDR1 MNHEY, CDR2 SMNVEV (reference sequence). The CDR3 extends over 15 amino acids. Trimming cost V 7 bases and J 5 bases, with 19 bases left between them. The CDR3 bases are TGTGCCAGCACGCCGGGACTTACCTCGGGAGATACGCAGTATTTT. It specifies CASTPGLTSGDTQYF.

The chain recombines TRBV4-3 with TRBJ2-3, with D tentatively TRBD1 (6 bases). The germline CDR1 and CDR2 sequences are LGHNA and YSLEER. The CDR3 totals 17 residues. The germline V and J ends were trimmed by 2 bases and 2 bases, with 17 bases remaining between them. DNA of the CDR3: TGCGCCAGCAGCCAAATTACAGACAGGAGGTACACAGATACGCAGTATTTT. It encodes CASSQITDRRYTDTQYF.

The V call is TRBV6-1, the J call TRBJ2-1, with D possibly matching TRBD2 (5 bases). The CDR3 runs 12 residues. Germline loops: CDR1 MNHNS, CDR2 SASEGT. The ends were cut back, 0 bases at V and 9 bases at J, with 6 bases in the middle. CDR3: CASSEAGGEQFF. In DNA form, the CDR3 reads TGTGCCAGCAGTGAAGCCGGAGGTGAGCAGTTCTTC.

The chain joins TRBV5-6 to TRBJ2-5, with 7 positions matching TRBD1. Germline CDR1 is SGHDT and CDR2 is YYEEEE. V lost 4 bases and J lost 1; bases outside the gene matches: 4. The CDR3 spans 14 residues. The CDR3 sequence: CASSQTGSQETQYF. The CDR3 DNA sequence: TGTGCCAGCAGCCAGACAGGGTCCCAAGAGACCCAGTACTTC.

This chain connects TRBV28 to TRBJ1-5; no definite D call. The CDR3 runs 15 residues. CDR1 MDHEN and CDR2 SYDVKM come from the germline V gene. V lost 2 bases, J lost 1 base, and 9 bases lay in between. CDR3: CASSLNGVSNQPQHF. CDR3 nucleotides: TGTGCCAGCAGTTTAAACGGGGTAAGCAATCAGCCCCAGCATTTT. Filled out from reference TRBV28 and TRBJ1-5, the complete variable domain reads DVKVTQSSRYLVKRTGEKVFLECVQDMDHENMFWYRQDPGLGLRLIYFSYDVKMKEKGDIPEGYSVSREKKERFSLILESASTNQTSMYLCASSLNGVSNQPQHFGDGTRLSIL.

The gene calls are TRBV19 and TRBJ1-5, with a tentative D call TRBD1 (5 bases). The germline V gene encodes CDR1 LNHDA and CDR2 SQIVND (reference sequence). Deletions cut 3 bases from V and 2 bases from J, with 11 bases between. The CDR3 contains 15 residues. The CDR3 protein is CASSIKGWRNQPQHF. The CDR3 DNA reads as TGTGCCAGTAGTATTAAGGGGTGGCGCAATCAGCCCCAGCATTTT.

The V gene is TRBV5-5, the J gene TRBJ2-2; the D gene is possibly TRBD1 (6 bases). The CDR3 sequence is 16 residues long. V was shortened by 0 bases and J by 7 bases, with 16 bases between the two germline ends. In germline, CDR1 is SGHKS, CDR2 YYEKEE (reference sequence). CDR3 in amino acids: CASSLVAGVGGGELFF. CDR3 DNA sequence: TGTGCCAGCAGCTTGGTGGCAGGGGTGGGCGGCGGGGAGCTGTTTTTT.

V is TRBV7-2 and J is TRBJ2-7; tentative D call: TRBD1 (6 bases). V was trimmed by 5 bases and J by 2 bases, leaving 10 bases between them. The CDR3 totals 13 residues. CDR1 and CDR2 (germline): SGHTA, FQGNSA. CDR3 protein: CASSRDRPYEQYF. CDR3 DNA: TGTGCCAGCAGCCGCGACAGGCCCTACGAGCAGTACTTC. The whole variable domain, remainder taken from reference TRBV7-2 and TRBJ2-7, is GAGVSQSPSNKVTEKGKDVELRCDPISGHTALYWYRQSLGQGLEFLIYFQGNSAPDKSGLPSDRFSAERTGGSVSTLTIQRTQQEDSAVYLCASSRDRPYEQYFGPGTRLTVT.

The chain combines TRBV3-1 (or the pseudogene TRBV3-2) with TRBJ2-5, with D maybe TRBD1 (5 bases). Germline V gene data show CDR1 as LGHDT and CDR2 as YNNKEL (reference sequence). CDR3 length equals 17 residues. The V gene lost 5 bases and the J gene lost 1 base, with 20 bases spanning the gap. The CDR3 DNA reads as TGTGCCAGCAGCTCCGATAGGACCCTGCAGGGCCAAGAGACCCAGTACTTC. Protein sequence: CASSSDRTLQGQETQYF.

The chain links TRBV5-6 to TRBJ1-5; tentatively, D is TRBD1 (5 bases). CDR1 is SGHDT, CDR2 YYEEEE, per germline. The CDR3 totals 12 residues. The V end was cut by 2 bases, the J end by 5 bases, with 5 bases between. CDR3 sequence (DNA): TGTGCCAGCAGCTTACAGGATCAGCCCCAGCATTTT. It codes for CASSLQDQPQHF.